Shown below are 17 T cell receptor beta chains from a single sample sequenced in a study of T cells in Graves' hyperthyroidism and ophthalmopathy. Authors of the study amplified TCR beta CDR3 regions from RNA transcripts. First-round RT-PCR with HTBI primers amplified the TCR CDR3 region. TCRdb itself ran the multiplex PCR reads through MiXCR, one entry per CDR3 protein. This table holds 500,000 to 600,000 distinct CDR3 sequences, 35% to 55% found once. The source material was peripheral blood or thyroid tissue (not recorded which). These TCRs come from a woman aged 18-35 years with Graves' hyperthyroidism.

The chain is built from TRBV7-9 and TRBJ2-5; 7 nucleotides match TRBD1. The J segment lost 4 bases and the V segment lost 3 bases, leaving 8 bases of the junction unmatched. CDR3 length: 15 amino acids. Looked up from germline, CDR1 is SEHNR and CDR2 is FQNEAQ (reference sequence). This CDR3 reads CASSLVGTVGETQYF. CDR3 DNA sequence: TGTGCCAGCAGCTTGGTAGGGACAGTTGGAGAGACCCAGTACTTC.

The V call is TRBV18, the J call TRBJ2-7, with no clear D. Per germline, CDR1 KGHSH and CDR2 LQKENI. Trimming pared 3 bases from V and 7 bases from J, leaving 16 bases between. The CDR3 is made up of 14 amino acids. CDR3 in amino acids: CASSPTPGLREQYF. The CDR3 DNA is TGTGCCAGCTCACCGACCCCCGGGCTCCGGGAGCAGTACTTC.

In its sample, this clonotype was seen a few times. The CDR3 reads CASSLGLSSSYNEQFF. In DNA form, the CDR3 reads TGTGCCAGCAGCTTAGGACTATCCAGCTCCTACAATGAGCAGTTCTTC. The chain is built from TRBV7-8 and TRBJ2-7; D is possibly TRBD2 (5 bases). The DNA end is more similar to TRBJ2-1, so the J call may be wrong. Germline V lookup: CDR1 SGHVS, CDR2 FQNEAQ. The length of the CDR3 is 16 residues.

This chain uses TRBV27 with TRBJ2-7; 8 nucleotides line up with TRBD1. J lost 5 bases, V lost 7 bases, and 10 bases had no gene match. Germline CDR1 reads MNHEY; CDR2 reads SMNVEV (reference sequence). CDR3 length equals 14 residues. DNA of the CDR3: TGTGCCAGCAACGATCAGGGGGCTGGAAACGAGCAGTACTTC. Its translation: CASNDQGAGNEQYF.

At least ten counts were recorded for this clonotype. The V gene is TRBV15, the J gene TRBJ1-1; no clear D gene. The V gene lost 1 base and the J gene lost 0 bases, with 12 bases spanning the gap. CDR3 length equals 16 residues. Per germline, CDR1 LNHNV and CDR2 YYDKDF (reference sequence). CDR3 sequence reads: CATSRGITGMNTEAFF. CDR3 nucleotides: TGTGCCACCAGCAGAGGAATAACGGGAATGAACACTGAAGCTTTCTTT.

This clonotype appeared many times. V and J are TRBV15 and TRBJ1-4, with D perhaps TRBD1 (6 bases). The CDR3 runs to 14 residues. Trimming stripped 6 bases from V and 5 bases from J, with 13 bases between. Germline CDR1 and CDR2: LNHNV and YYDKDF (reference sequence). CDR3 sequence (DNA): TGTGCCACCAGGAGTCGGCAGGGGAATGAAAAACTGTTTTTT. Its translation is CATRSRQGNEKLFF.

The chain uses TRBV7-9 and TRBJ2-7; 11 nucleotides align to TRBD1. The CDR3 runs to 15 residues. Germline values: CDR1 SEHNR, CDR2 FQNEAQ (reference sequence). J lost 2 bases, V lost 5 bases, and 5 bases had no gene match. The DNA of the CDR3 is TGTGCCAGCAGCGGGGACAGGGGGGACACCTACGAGCAGTACTTC. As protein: CASSGDRGDTYEQYF.

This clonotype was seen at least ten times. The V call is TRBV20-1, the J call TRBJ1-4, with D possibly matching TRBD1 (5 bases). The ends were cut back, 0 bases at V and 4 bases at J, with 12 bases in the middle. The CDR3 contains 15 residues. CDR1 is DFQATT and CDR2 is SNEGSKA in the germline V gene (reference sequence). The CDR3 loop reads CSARDTQGLNEKLFF. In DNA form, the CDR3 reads TGCAGTGCTAGAGATACGCAGGGACTTAATGAAAAACTGTTTTTT.

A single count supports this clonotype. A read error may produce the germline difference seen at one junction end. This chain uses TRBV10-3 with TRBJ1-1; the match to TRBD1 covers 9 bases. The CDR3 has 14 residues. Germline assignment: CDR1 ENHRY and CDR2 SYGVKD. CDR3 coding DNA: TGTGCCATCAGTGCTTGGACAGGGGACACTGAAGCTTCCTTT. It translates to CAISAWTGDTEASF.

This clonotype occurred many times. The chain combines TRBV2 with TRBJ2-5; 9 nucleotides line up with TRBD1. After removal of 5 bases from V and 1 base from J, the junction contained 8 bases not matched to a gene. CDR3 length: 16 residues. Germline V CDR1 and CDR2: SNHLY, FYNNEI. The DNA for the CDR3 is TGTGCCAGCAGTCCCGGGACAGGGTCTTTCCAAGAGACCCAGTACTTC. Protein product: CASSPGTGSFQETQYF.

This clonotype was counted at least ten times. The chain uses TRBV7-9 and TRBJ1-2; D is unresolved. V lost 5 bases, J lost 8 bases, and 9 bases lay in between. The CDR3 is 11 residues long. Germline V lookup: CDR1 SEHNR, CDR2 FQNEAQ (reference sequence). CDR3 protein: CASSQMGGYTF. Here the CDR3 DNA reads TGTGCCAGCAGCCAGATGGGGGGCTACACCTTC. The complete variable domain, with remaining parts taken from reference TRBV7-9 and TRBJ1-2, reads DTGVSQNPRHKITKRGQNVTFRCDPISEHNRLYWYRQTLGQGPEFLTYFQNEAQLEKSRLLSDRFSAERPKGSFSTLEIQRTEQGDSAMYLCASSQMGGYTFGSGTRLTVV.

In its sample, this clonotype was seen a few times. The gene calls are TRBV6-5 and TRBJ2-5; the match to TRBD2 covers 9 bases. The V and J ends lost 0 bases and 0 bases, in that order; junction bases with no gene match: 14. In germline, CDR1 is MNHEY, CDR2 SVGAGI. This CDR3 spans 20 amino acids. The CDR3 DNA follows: TGTGCCAGCAGTTACTCGAGAACACGGCGGGAGGGCCCCGACCAAGAGACCCAGTACTTC. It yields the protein CASSYSRTRREGPDQETQYF.

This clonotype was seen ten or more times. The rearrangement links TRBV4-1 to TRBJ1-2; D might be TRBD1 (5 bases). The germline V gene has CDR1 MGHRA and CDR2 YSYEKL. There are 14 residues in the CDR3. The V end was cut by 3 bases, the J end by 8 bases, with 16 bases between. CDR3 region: CASSHGGRGGGYTF. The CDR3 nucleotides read TGCGCCAGCAGCCATGGGGGGAGGGGAGGCGGCTACACCTTC.

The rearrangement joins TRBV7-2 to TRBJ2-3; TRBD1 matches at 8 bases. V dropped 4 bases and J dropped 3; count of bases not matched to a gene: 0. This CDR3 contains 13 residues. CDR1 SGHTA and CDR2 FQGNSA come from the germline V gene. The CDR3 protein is CASSWTGTDTQYF. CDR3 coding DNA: TGTGCCAGCAGCTGGACAGGGACAGATACGCAGTATTTT. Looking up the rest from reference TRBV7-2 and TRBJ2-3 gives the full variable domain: GAGVSQSPSNKVTEKGKDVELRCDPISGHTALYWYRQSLGQGLEFLIYFQGNSAPDKSGLPSDRFSAERTGGSVSTLTIQRTQQEDSAVYLCASSWTGTDTQYFGPGTRLTVL.

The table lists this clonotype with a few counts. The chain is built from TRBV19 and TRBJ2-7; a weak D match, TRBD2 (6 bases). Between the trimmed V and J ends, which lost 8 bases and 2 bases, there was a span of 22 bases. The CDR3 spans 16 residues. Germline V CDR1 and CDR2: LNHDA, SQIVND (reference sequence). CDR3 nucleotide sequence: TGTGCCAGTGGAAGGTTCGGAGGGACGAGTACCTACGAGCAGTACTTC. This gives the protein CASGRFGGTSTYEQYF.

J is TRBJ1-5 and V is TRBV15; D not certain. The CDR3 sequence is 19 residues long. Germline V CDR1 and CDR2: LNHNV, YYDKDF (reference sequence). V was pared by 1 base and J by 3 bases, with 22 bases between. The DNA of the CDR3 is TGTGCCACCAGCAGAGGTGTGGCAGCGGGAGCGGCGTTCAATCAGCCCCAGCATTTT. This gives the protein CATSRGVAAGAAFNQPQHF.

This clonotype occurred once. In nucleotides, the CDR3 is TGTGCCTGGAGCAAACAGGGGAACACTGAAGCTTTCTTT. This codes for CAWSKQGNTEAFF. This sequence joins TRBV30 and TRBJ1-1; weak D call: TRBD1 (6 bases). The CDR3 consists of 13 residues. Germline V gene data show CDR1 as GTSNPN and CDR2 as SVGIG (reference sequence). The V gene lost 3 bases and the J gene lost 1 base, with 9 bases spanning the gap. The full variable domain, completed using reference TRBV30 and TRBJ1-1, is SQTIHQWPATLVQPVGSPLSLECTVEGTSNPNLYWYRQAAGRGLQLLFYSVGIGQISSEVPQNLSASRPQDRQFILSSKKLLLSDSGFYLCAWSKQGNTEAFFGQGTRLTVV.